The clone carrying this T cell receptor (beta chain) was seen once. The antigen is undetermined. V gave up 4 bases and J gave up 4 bases; unmatched junction bases: 14. Looked up from germline, CDR1 is MNHNS and CDR2 is SASEGT. The CDR3 extends over 18 amino acids. These data originate in a study of OX40 agonist ivuxolimab in advanced cancers. Study overall: A mean age of roughly 60 years, range about 20 to 79, was recorded, and under 85% were male. Findings and limits, study-wide: The CD4+ and CD8+ T cells in the blood had expanded clonally by week 6 at 0.1 to 3.0 mg/kg.

Some clones are missing from TCRdb's copy, which holds only in-frame ones; the method was immunoSEQ multiplex PCR. Of some 150,000 clones listed, about 93% are singletons. This material consisted of CD4+ or CD8+ T cells sorted from blood, taken in a trial of the OX40 agonist ivuxolimab. The chain links TRBV6-1 to TRBJ2-1; the match to TRBD1 covers 9 bases. This TCR was recovered from an adult with an advanced solid tumor such as melanoma, head and neck, liver or kidney cancer. As DNA, the CDR3 is TGTGCCAGCAGTGGGGGACAGGGATCCCACAGACCATACAATGAGCAGTTCTTC. Residues: CASSGGQGSHRPYNEQFF.